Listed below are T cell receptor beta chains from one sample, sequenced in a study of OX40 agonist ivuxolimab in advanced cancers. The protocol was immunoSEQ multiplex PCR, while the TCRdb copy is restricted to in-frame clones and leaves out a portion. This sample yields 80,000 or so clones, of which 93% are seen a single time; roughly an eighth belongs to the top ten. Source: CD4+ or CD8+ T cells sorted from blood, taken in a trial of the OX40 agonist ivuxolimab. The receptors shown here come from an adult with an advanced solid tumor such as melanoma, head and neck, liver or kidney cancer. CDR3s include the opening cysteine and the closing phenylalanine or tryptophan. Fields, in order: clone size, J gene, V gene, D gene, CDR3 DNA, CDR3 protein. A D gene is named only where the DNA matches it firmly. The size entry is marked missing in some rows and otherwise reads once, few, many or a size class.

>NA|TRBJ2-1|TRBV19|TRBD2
TGTGCCAGTAGTCTGGCGGGAGCGGGGAATGAGCAGTTCTTC
CASSLAGAGNEQFF
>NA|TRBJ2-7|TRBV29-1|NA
TGCAGCGTTGGACAGGTAGCCTACGAGCAGTACTTC
CSVGQVAYEQYF
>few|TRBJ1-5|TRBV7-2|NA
TGTGCCAGCAGCTCGGGCCTCTATCAGCCCCAGCATTTT
CASSSGLYQPQHF
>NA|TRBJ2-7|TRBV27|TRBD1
TGTGCCAGCAGTTTAAAGGGTGGGGACAGAGTATTTTTC
CASSLKGGDRVFF
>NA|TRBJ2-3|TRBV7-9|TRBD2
TGTGCCAGCAGCGTTAGCGGGAGGGCCTTGAAAGATACGCAGTATTTT
CASSVSGRALKDTQYF
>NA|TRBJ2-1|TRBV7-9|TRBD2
TGTGCCAGCAGCTTAGTGACTAGCGTCAATGAGCAGTTCTTC
CASSLVTSVNEQFF
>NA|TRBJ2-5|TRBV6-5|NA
TGTGCCAGCAGTTACGGGAACAGGGCGAAAGAGACCCAGTACTTC
CASSYGNRAKETQYF
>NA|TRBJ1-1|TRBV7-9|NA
TGTGCCAGCAGCCCCTTCCCAGGGTTGAACACTGAAGCTTTCTTT
CASSPFPGLNTEAFF
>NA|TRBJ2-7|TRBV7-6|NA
TGTGCCAGCAGCTTAAAGGGGGATCCTTCCTACGAGCAGTACTTC
CASSLKGDPSYEQYF
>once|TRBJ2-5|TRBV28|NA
TGTGCCAGCAGCCCCCTGGGGGCGGACCAAGAGACCCAGTACTTC
CASSPLGADQETQYF
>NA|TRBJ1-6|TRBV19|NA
TGTGCCAGTTTGGACGGCTATAATTCACCCCTCCACTTT
CASLDGYNSPLHF
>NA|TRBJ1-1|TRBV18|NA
TGTGCCAGCTCACCAATGAGAACCACAGGGATTAGGAACACTGAAGCTTTCTTT
CASSPMRTTGIRNTEAFF
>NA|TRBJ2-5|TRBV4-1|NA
TGCGCCAGCAGCCAAATTAGAGACCAGGGGGGGGAGACCCAGTACTTC
CASSQIRDQGGETQYF
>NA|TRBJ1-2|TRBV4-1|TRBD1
TGCGCCAGCAGCCCCCACGGACAGGGGTTAGGATATGGCTACACCTTC
CASSPHGQGLGYGYTF
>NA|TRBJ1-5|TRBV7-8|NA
TGTGCCAGCAGCTTAGGGACTGGGGATAGCAATCAGCCCCAGCATTTT
CASSLGTGDSNQPQHF
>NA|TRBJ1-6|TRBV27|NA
TGTGCCAGCAGTTCGTTTAGAGGCTGGAATTCACCCCTCCACTTT
CASSSFRGWNSPLHF
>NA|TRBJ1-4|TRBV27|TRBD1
TGTGCCAGCAGTTTAGGAGGGGGCATCGGGGAAAAACTGTTTTTT
CASSLGGGIGEKLFF
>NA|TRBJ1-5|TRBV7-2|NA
TGTGCCAGCAGCTTAGGCCGACAGCCCTATAGCAATCAGCCCCAGCATTTT
CASSLGRQPYSNQPQHF
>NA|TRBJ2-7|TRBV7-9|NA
TGTGCCAGCAGCTTAACGCGGACTTCCTACGAGCAGTACTTC
CASSLTRTSYEQYF
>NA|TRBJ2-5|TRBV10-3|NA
TGTGCCATCAGGGTTCAAGAGACCCAGTACTTC
CAIRVQETQYF
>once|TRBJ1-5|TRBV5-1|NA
TGCGCCAGCAGCTTGGCGGGGAATGGCAATCAGCCCCAGCATTTT
CASSLAGNGNQPQHF
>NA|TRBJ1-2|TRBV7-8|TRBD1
TGTGCCAGCAGCTTCTACAGGGGAGCTAACTATGGCTACACCTTC
CASSFYRGANYGYTF
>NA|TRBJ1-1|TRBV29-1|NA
TGCAGCGGGAAGGTGCTGGCAGGGGAGTGGAACACTGAAGCTTTCTTT
CSGKVLAGEWNTEAFF
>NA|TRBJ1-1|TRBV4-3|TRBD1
TGCGCCAGCAGCAGGGGACAGGGGGCTGAAGCTTTCTTT
CASSRGQGAEAFF
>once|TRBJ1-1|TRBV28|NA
TGTGCCAGCAATTCGTGGGTCTCCCGCACTGAAGCTTTCTTT
CASNSWVSRTEAFF
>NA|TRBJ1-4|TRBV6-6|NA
TGTGCCAGCAGTTACGGGGCAACTAATGAAAAACTGTTTTTT
CASSYGATNEKLFF
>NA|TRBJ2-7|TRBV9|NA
TGTGCCAGCAGCGTAGAAGGGGCCTACGAGCAGTACTTC
CASSVEGAYEQYF
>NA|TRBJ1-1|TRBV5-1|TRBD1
TGCGCCAGCAGCGCAGGGGGCTCAAACACTGAAGCTTTCTTT
CASSAGGSNTEAFF
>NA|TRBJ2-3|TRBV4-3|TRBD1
TGCGCCAGCAGCCAAGGTTTGGGACAGATCACAGATACGCAGTATTTT
CASSQGLGQITDTQYF
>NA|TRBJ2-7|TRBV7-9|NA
TGTGCCAGCAGCTTAGAACAGGGCCCCTACGAGCAGTACTTC
CASSLEQGPYEQYF
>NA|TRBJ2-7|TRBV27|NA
TGTGCCAGCAGTAGTTTACAGTCCTCTGGCGAGCAGTACTTC
CASSSLQSSGEQYF
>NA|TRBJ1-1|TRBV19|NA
TGTGCCACCGCAATTCGGGGGGGTTTGACTGAAGCTTTCTTT
CATAIRGGLTEAFF
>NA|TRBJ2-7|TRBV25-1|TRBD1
TGTGCCAGCAGTGCCTCCGGACAGGCGGCCTACGAGCAGTACTTC
CASSASGQAAYEQYF
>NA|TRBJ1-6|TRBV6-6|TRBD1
TGTGCCAGCAGTCAAGACAGGGGGTTTTCACCCCTCCACTTT
CASSQDRGFSPLHF
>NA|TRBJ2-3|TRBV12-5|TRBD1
TGTGCTAGTGGTTTGGCCCCGGGACAGGGTACAGATACGCAGTATTTT
CASGLAPGQGTDTQYF
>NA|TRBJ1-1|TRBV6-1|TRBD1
TGTGCCAGCAGTGGACGGGGTCGCAGGGGGCAAGGTACTGAAGCTTTCTTT
CASSGRGRRGQGTEAFF
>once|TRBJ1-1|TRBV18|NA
TGTGCCAGCTCACCAACACAGGGAGGCACTGAAGCTTTCTTT
CASSPTQGGTEAFF
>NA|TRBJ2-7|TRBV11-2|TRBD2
TGTGCCAGCAGCCCTGGCGGGGCGGGGGGCGCGTACGAGCAGTACTTC
CASSPGGAGGAYEQYF
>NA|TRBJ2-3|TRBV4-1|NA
TGCGCCAGCAGCCAAGGGGGCCGTCCTCTCACAGATACGCAGTATTTT
CASSQGGRPLTDTQYF
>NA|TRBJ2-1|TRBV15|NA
TGTGCCACCAGCAGAGAGGGACTCCGAAGCTCCTACAATGAGCAGTTCTTC
CATSREGLRSSYNEQFF
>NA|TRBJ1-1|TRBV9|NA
TGTGCCAGCAGCCCCACAGGGCGACTTGAAGCTTTCTTT
CASSPTGRLEAFF
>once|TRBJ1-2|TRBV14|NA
TGTGCCAGCAGCCAAGGAGAGGTAGCCCTTATTAACTATGGCTACACCTTC
CASSQGEVALINYGYTF
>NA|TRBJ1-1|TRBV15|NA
TGTGCCACCAGCAGGGTGGACAGGAACACTGAAGCTTTCTTT
CATSRVDRNTEAFF
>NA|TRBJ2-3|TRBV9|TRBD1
TGTGCCAGCAGCCCTGGATTCGGACAGGCTAGCACAGATACGCAGTATTTT
CASSPGFGQASTDTQYF
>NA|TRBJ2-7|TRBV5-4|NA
TGTGCCAGCAGCTTGGAGGCCGGTTCCTACGAGCAGTACTTC
CASSLEAGSYEQYF
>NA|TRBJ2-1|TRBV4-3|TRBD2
TGCGCCAGCAGCCTCGGACTAGCGGCCTACAATGAGCAGTTCTTC
CASSLGLAAYNEQFF
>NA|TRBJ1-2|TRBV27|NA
TGTGCCAGCAGTTTATCAGGGGACTATGGCTACACCTTC
CASSLSGDYGYTF
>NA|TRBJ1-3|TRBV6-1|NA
TGTGCCAGCGGCGCTCCTGGAAACACCATATATTTT
CASGAPGNTIYF
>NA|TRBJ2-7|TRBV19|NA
TGTGCCAGTAGTATGGCTAGCCTTCCGAACGAGCAGTACTTC
CASSMASLPNEQYF
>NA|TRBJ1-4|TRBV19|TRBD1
TGTGCCAGTAGCCTACAGGGGGCTTTGGAAAAACTGTTTTTT
CASSLQGALEKLFF
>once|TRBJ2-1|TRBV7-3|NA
TGTGCCAGCAGCCTTGCGGCGGCCCTCTACAATGAGCAGTTCTTC
CASSLAAALYNEQFF
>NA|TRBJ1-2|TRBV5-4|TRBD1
TGTGCCAGCAGCTCCCCTAGTTCGGGACAGGGGAACTATGGCTACACCTTC
CASSSPSSGQGNYGYTF
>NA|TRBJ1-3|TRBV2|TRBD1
TGTGCCAGCAGGAACAGGGGAGGAAGGGGAAACACCATATATTTT
CASRNRGGRGNTIYF
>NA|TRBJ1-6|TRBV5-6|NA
TGTGCCAGCAGCCCGTGGGGTGCCGGAGGTTCACCCCTCCACTTT
CASSPWGAGGSPLHF